The 29 T cell receptor beta chains reported below all come from one sample, sequenced in a study of beta chain features in type 1 diabetes (dated by TCRdb to 2016 to 2018). The full study reports these points: In all four CD4+ subsets, TCRB CDR3 length was moderately but significantly shorter in type 1 diabetes patients.

Antigen specificity for these receptors is unknown. The library was made by the immunoSEQ multiplex PCR assay. All of the isolated RNA was reverse transcribed with the High Capacity cDNA Reverse Transcription Kit, so expressed TCRB transcripts were sequenced. The table comes from immuneACCESS by way of TCRdb, which keeps in-frame sequences with V and J called. Part of the clones is missing from these tables; in studies checked, under half for an unresolved V gene and the rest for unknown reasons. The sample table records almost 350,000 clones; roughly a tenth of these occur just once. Roughly 1% of the sample is in the top ten clones. The sequencing sample was made of central memory CD4+ T cells from blood. All receptors derive from a man under 40 with type 1 diabetes.

The V call is TRBV5-1, the J call TRBJ2-5, with D possibly being TRBD2 (6 bases). CDR1 and CDR2 (germline): SGHRS, YFSETQ. This CDR3 is 15 amino acids long. The ends were cut back, 0 bases at V and 5 bases at J, with 14 bases in the middle. The CDR3 DNA reads as TGCGCCAGCAGCTTGGAGGGTGCGGGATGGGAGACCCAGTACTTC. It is translated as CASSLEGAGWETQYF.

This clone has more than one count but fewer than ten. This chain uses TRBV19 with TRBJ2-2; D gene unclear. Trimming stripped 3 bases from V and 2 bases from J, with 7 bases between. Germline loops: CDR1 LNHDA, CDR2 SQIVND (reference sequence). CDR3 length equals 14 residues. For the CDR3, the DNA is TGTGCCAGTAGTATGGCCCTTAACACCGGGGAGCTGTTTTTT. This gives the protein CASSMALNTGELFF.

This clone was seen only a few times. This sequence joins TRBV29-1 and TRBJ2-7, with TRBD1 as a possible D gene (6 bases). Trimming stripped 0 bases from V and 5 bases from J, with 11 bases between. This CDR3 is built from 13 residues. The germline V gene encodes CDR1 SQVTM and CDR2 ANQGSEA. The CDR3 spells CSVEEAGAHEQYF. CDR3 in DNA: TGCAGCGTTGAAGAGGCAGGGGCCCACGAGCAGTACTTC.

The chain combines TRBV2 with TRBJ2-1; the D gene is possibly TRBD1 (6 bases). V gave up 5 bases and J gave up 10 bases, with 15 bases separating them. Germline V gives CDR1 SNHLY, CDR2 FYNNEI. This CDR3 contains 13 residues. The CDR3 here is CASSQRQAGEQFF. CDR3 nucleotide sequence: TGTGCCAGCAGTCAGCGACAGGCCGGGGAGCAGTTCTTC.

This clone was recorded at least ten times. CDR3: CARVRGLAFF. CDR3 DNA sequence: TGCGCCAGGGTGAGGGGGTTAGCTTTCTTT. The genes are TRBV23-1 and TRBJ1-1, with D maybe TRBD1 (6 bases). TRBV23-1 is reported as an ORF; its role is uncertain. This CDR3 is built from 10 residues. With 9 bases removed from V and 10 bases from J, the gap between germline ends came to 12 bases.

This clone came up a few times. The chain uses TRBV9 and TRBJ2-5, with 7 bases lining up with TRBD2. V lost 4 bases and J lost 9; bases outside the gene matches: 18. This CDR3 is built from 16 residues. Germline CDR1 is SGDLS and CDR2 is YYNGEE. The CDR3 spells CASSLDVATGREAQYF. The CDR3 coding sequence is TGTGCCAGCAGCTTAGATGTTGCGACGGGCCGGGAGGCCCAGTACTTC.

This clone was observed at least ten times. The gene calls are TRBV7-6 and TRBJ2-7, with D perhaps matching TRBD1 or TRBD2 (6 bases each). The CDR3 is made up of 15 amino acids. Trimming left V 2 bases short and J 4 bases short, with 15 bases between. The germline gives CDR1 SGHVS, CDR2 FNYEAQ. The CDR3 region has the DNA TGTGCCAGCAGCTTATTCCTGGGGGGCCGATACGAGCAGTACTTC. This encodes CASSLFLGGRYEQYF.

This clone was detected only a few times. The V call is TRBV20-1, the J call TRBJ2-3; D is undetermined. V lost 0 bases to trimming and J lost 6 bases, with 4 bases between them. The CDR3 is made up of 11 amino acids. Germline CDR1 is DFQATT and CDR2 is SNEGSKA (reference sequence). This chain's CDR3 is CSARDRDTQYF. In DNA form, the CDR3 reads TGCAGTGCTAGAGATCGTGATACGCAGTATTTT.

About this clone: Other DNA sequences in the same sample also yield this CDR3. The chain is built from TRBV2 and TRBJ1-1; no firm D call. Per the germline V gene, CDR1 is SNHLY and CDR2 is FYNNEI. The CDR3 totals 13 residues. V lost 4 bases, J lost 0 bases, and 6 bases lay in between. CDR3 DNA sequence: TGTGCCAGCAGTGGCGGGTTGAACACTGAAGCTTTCTTT. Translating gives CASSGGLNTEAFF. Supplemented by reference TRBV2 and TRBJ1-1, the full variable domain reads EPEVTQTPSHQVTQMGQEVILRCVPISNHLYFYWYRQILGQKVEFLVSFYNNEISEKSEIFDDQFSVERPDGSNFTLKIRSTKLEDSAMYFCASSGGLNTEAFFGQGTRLTVV.

This chain joins TRBV5-1 and TRBJ2-5; D not resolved. V was cut by 1 base and J by 3 bases, with 13 bases left in between. Germline V gene data show CDR1 as SGHRS and CDR2 as YFSETQ. The CDR3 contains 15 residues. The CDR3 nucleotides are TGCGCCAGCAGCTTGAGCATGTTTAGAGAAGAGACCCAGTACTTC. Its translation is CASSLSMFREETQYF.

CDR3 in amino acids: CASSPASGYTDTQYF. As DNA, the CDR3 is TGTGCCAGCAGCCCAGCTAGCGGGTACACAGATACGCAGTATTTT. The chain joins TRBV2 to TRBJ2-3; 8 nucleotides match TRBD2. CDR1 and CDR2 from the germline V gene are SNHLY and FYNNEI. This CDR3 comprises 15 residues. Trimming removed 6 bases from V and 2 bases from J; junction bases left unmatched: 7.

This clone was observed many times. The V call is TRBV18, the J call TRBJ1-2; D gene uncertain. The CDR3 totals 13 residues. Germline loops: CDR1 KGHSH, CDR2 LQKENI. V shed 3 bases and J shed 7 bases, with 12 bases lying between them. The CDR3 DNA follows: TGTGCCAGCTCACCCGAGGTGGAAAGTGGCTACACCTTC. The encoded protein is CASSPEVESGYTF.

J is TRBJ1-2 and V is TRBV7-2, with D hard to call. The CDR3 runs 12 residues. Germline CDR1 SGHTA, CDR2 FQGNSA. V was trimmed by 1 base and J by 4 bases, leaving 4 bases between them. The CDR3 loop reads CASSLDPYGYTF. CDR3 DNA sequence: TGTGCCAGCAGCTTAGACCCCTATGGCTACACCTTC.

This chain uses TRBV11-3 with TRBJ2-5; 7 bases fit TRBD2. Germline V gene lookup returns CDR1 SGHNT and CDR2 YENEEA. Trimming at V came to 3 bases and at J to 2 bases, leaving 3 bases not matched to a gene. The CDR3 covers 14 residues. CDR3 sequence: CASSLSGDQETQYF. The CDR3, as DNA: TGTGCCAGCAGCTTGAGCGGGGATCAAGAGACCCAGTACTTC.

The V gene is TRBV19, the J gene TRBJ2-4; no clear D. Per the germline V gene, CDR1 is LNHDA and CDR2 is SQIVND (reference sequence). The ends were cut back, 2 bases at V and 5 bases at J, with 10 bases in the middle. The CDR3 sequence is 14 residues long. CDR3 sequence: CASSITHRENIQYF. The CDR3 DNA follows: TGTGCCAGTAGTATAACGCACAGAGAAAACATTCAGTACTTC.

The chain couples TRBV2 to TRBJ1-2; D not resolved. The CDR3 contains 12 residues. V was pared by 1 base and J by 4 bases, with 4 bases between. The germline CDR1 and CDR2 sequences are SNHLY and FYNNEI. The CDR3 DNA is TGTGCCAGCAGTGAAGTCGTCTATGGCTACACCTTC. Translation: CASSEVVYGYTF.

The chain joins TRBV5-1 to TRBJ2-1; no definite D call. The CDR3 is 15 amino acids. The germline CDR1 and CDR2 sequences are SGHRS and YFSETQ. Trimming shortened V by 5 bases and J by 2 bases, and 14 bases separated the two germline ends. The CDR3 coding sequence is TGCGCCAGCAGTCTTGGGATAACTACCTACAATGAGCAGTTCTTC. Translating gives CASSLGITTYNEQFF.

This clone was picked up a small number of times. V usage is TRBV30 and J usage is TRBJ1-6; D is ambiguous. Trimming took 4 bases from V and 7 from J, leaving 11 bases between them. The CDR3 loop spans 13 amino acids. In germline, CDR1 is GTSNPN, CDR2 SVGIG (reference sequence). CDR3 DNA sequence: TGTGCCTGGACTCGCTTAGGGAATTCACCCCTCCACTTT. This codes for CAWTRLGNSPLHF.

This clone has ten or more counts. The chain recombines TRBV11-3 with TRBJ2-2; TRBD1 matches 12 bases. The CDR3 is 15 residues long. V shed 5 bases and J 6 bases; nucleotides not matched to a gene: 4. CDR1 and CDR2 from the germline V gene are SGHNT and YENEEA. The CDR3 DNA is TGTGCCAGCAGCCCCGGGACAGGGGGCCCCGGGGAGCTGTTTTTT. Translation: CASSPGTGGPGELFF.

This chain uses TRBV29-1 with TRBJ1-1; D might be TRBD1 (6 bases). Germline CDR1 reads SQVTM; CDR2 reads ANQGSEA. This CDR3 comprises 13 residues. Trimming took off 6 bases at V and 5 bases at J, with 16 bases between the two ends. The CDR3 coding sequence is TGCAGCGTGGAGGGACAACGAGGGACTGAAGCTTTCTTT. Residues: CSVEGQRGTEAFF.

The chain has TRBV5-4 and TRBJ1-5, with D maybe TRBD1 (5 bases). The V gene's germline CDR1 is SGHNT and CDR2 YYREEE (reference sequence). The CDR3 runs to 15 residues. V dropped 4 bases and J dropped 2 bases, with 13 bases sitting between them. The CDR3 here is CASSPGPLGNQPQHF. The CDR3 DNA reads as TGTGCCAGCAGCCCGGGACCCCTGGGCAATCAGCCCCAGCATTTT.

This clone has a handful of counts. The chain recombines TRBV6-5 with TRBJ1-1; D is ambiguous. CDR1 is MNHEY, CDR2 SVGAGI, per germline. The CDR3 extends over 15 amino acids. Trimming left V 2 bases short and J 5 bases short, with 15 bases between. The CDR3 loop is CASSYGFRGRTEAFF. The CDR3 DNA sequence: TGTGCCAGCAGTTACGGGTTCCGAGGTCGGACTGAAGCTTTCTTT.

The chain has TRBV2 and TRBJ1-2; D unresolved. CDR1 is SNHLY, CDR2 FYNNEI, per germline. The V gene lost 4 bases and the J gene lost 2 bases, with 5 bases spanning the gap. CDR3 size: 12 residues. The CDR3 loop is CASSGGNYGYTF. CDR3 DNA sequence: TGTGCCAGCAGTGGAGGGAACTATGGCTACACCTTC.

This clone was seen more than once but under ten times. The chain combines TRBV5-1 with TRBJ1-1, with 7 bases lining up with TRBD1. After removal of 0 bases from V and 2 bases from J, the junction contained 4 bases not matched to a gene. Germline V lookup: CDR1 SGHRS, CDR2 YFSETQ. The CDR3 contains 15 residues. The CDR3 region is CASSLAGQANTEAFF. The DNA for the CDR3 is TGCGCCAGCAGCTTGGCCGGACAGGCCAACACTGAAGCTTTCTTT.

This clone was recorded a few times. The V call is TRBV5-4, the J call TRBJ2-2; D is uncertain. The CDR3 length is 15 residues. V lost 2 bases to trimming and J lost 4 bases, with 12 bases between them. The germline V gene encodes CDR1 SGHNT and CDR2 YYREEE (reference sequence). As DNA, the CDR3 is TGTGCCAGCAGCTTTACACAAACTGTCACCGGGGAGCTGTTTTTT. It codes for CASSFTQTVTGELFF. Full variable domain (rest looked up from reference TRBV5-4 and TRBJ2-2): ETGVTQSPTHLIKTRGQQVTLRCSSQSGHNTVSWYQQALGQGPQFIFQYYREEENGRGNFPPRFSGLQFPNYSSELNVNALELDDSALYLCASSFTQTVTGELFFGEGSRLTVL.

This clone was observed a handful of times. This specimen includes other DNA sequences encoding the same CDR3. The chain combines TRBV7-2 with TRBJ2-7; no firm D call. This CDR3 comprises 14 residues. Trimming shortened V by 1 base and J by 1 base, and 8 bases separated the two germline ends. Germline lookup yields CDR1 SGHTA and CDR2 FQGNSA. The chain's CDR3 is CASSLGTLSYEQYF. The DNA for the CDR3 is TGTGCCAGCAGCTTAGGCACACTGTCCTACGAGCAGTACTTC.

This clone was seen a handful of times. The chain links TRBV7-9 to TRBJ1-2; D uncertain. The CDR3 length is 15 residues. Germline V gives CDR1 SEHNR, CDR2 FQNEAQ (reference sequence). V was cut by 1 base and J by 7 bases, with 16 bases left in between. The CDR3 loop is CASSLDAASESGYTF. CDR3 nucleotide sequence: TGTGCCAGCAGCTTAGATGCGGCAAGCGAGAGTGGCTACACCTTC.

This clone was counted between two and nine times. This sample includes further DNA sequences coding for the same CDR3. This sequence joins TRBV5-1 and TRBJ1-1; D remains unclear. Germline loops: CDR1 SGHRS, CDR2 YFSETQ. The CDR3 spans 13 residues. V was shortened by 5 bases and J by 1 base, with 9 bases between the two germline ends. DNA of the CDR3: TGCGCCAGCAGTCCGGACGGGAACACTGAAGCTTTCTTT. This gives the protein CASSPDGNTEAFF.

V usage is TRBV9 and J usage is TRBJ2-3; no clear D gene. CDR3 length: 14 amino acids. V lost 4 bases and J 1 base, leaving 10 bases between the germline ends. Germline V gene sequence: CDR1 SGDLS, CDR2 YYNGEE. CDR3 DNA: TGTGCCAGCAGCCCAGTCCCTCGCACAGATACGCAGTATTTT. Translated: CASSPVPRTDTQYF.